What follows describes a single T cell receptor (beta chain). Its matching antigen is unknown. The data were obtained in a study of shared clonotypes between healthy human individuals. Study-wide results and limits: In having few donors, the study represented limited genetic and exposure-history diversity.

Tens of thousands of T cell genomes, or roughly 320 ng DNA, went into unsorted PBMC replicate PCRs. Unsorted PBMC DNA underwent sequencing on ten immunoSEQ deep assay plates. The protocol was immunoSEQ multiplex PCR, while the TCRdb copy is restricted to in-frame clones and leaves out a portion. The sample carries 490,000 or so clones, roughly 85% recorded once. Each of the donors was a healthy adult who was HIV-negative and had not had a recent acute infection or vaccination. The V gene end was trimmed by 6 bases and the J gene end by 0 bases; junction bases not matched to a gene: 5. CDR3 length: 17 residues. Germline V gives CDR1 SNHLY, CDR2 FYNNEI.

Sequencing input: PBMCs. The V call is TRBV2, the J call TRBJ2-2; TRBD2 agrees at 12 bases. The clonotype comes from a woman between 40 and 50 years old in good health. Some clones in this sample may be carry-over from other donors' samples. The CDR3: CASRVASGRANTGELFF. CDR3 coding DNA: TGTGCCAGCAGGGTCGCTAGCGGGAGGGCGAACACCGGGGAGCTGTTTTTT.